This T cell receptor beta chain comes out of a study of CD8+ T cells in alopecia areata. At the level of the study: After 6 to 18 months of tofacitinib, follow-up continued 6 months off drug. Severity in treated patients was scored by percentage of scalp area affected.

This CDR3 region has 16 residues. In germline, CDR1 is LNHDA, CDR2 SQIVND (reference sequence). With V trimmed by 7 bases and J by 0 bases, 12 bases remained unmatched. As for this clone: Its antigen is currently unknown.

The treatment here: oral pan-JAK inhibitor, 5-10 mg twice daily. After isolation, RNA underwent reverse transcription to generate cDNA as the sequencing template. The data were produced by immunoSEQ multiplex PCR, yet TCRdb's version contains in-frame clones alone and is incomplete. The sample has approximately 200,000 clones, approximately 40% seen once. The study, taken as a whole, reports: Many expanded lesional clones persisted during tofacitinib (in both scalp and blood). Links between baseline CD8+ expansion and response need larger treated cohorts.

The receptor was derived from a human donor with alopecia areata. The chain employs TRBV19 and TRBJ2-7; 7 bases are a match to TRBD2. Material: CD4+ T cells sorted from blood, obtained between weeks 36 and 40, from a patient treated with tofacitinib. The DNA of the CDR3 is TGTGCCAGTATTTTGCGTGCGGGGGACGCCTCCTACGAGCAGTACTTC. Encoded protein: CASILRAGDASYEQYF. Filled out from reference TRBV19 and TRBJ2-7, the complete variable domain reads DGGITQSPKYLFRKEGQNVTLSCEQNLNHDAMYWYRQDPGQGLRLIYYSQIVNDFQKGDIAEGYSVSREKKESFPLTVTSAQKNPTAFYLCASILRAGDASYEQYFGPGTRLTVT.